This TCR beta chain was sequenced during a study of cytomegalovirus exposure and HLA in healthy donors. General observations from the study: According to the study, roughly 180 TCR beta chains were cytomegalovirus-associated. Subsequent analysis revealed that first-cohort TCR clusters tended to co-occur in the 120 or so validation repertoires.

Some clones are missing from TCRdb's copy, which holds only in-frame ones; the method was immunoSEQ multiplex PCR. The profile shows fewer than 150,000 clones, 70% to 90% of them singletons. Comments on this clone: Its antigen is unknown.

The TCR comes from a young man in good health and CMV-seropositive. The source material was PBMCs.

CDR3 amino acids: CAISESGAYSNQPQHF. The CDR3 DNA is TGTGCCATCAGTGAGTCGGGGGCCTATAGCAATCAGCCCCAGCATTTT. The V and J genes are TRBV10-3 and TRBJ1-5; possible D gene TRBD1, 6 bases. The V gene's germline CDR1 is ENHRY and CDR2 SYGVKD. V lost 0 bases, J lost 0 bases, and 9 bases lay in between. The CDR3 runs 16 residues.